This T cell receptor beta chain was obtained from a study of shared clonotypes between healthy human individuals. Findings of the study overall: Depth of sequencing was expected to influence donor clonotype sharing.

In the case of this clone: Its antigen remains unknown.

Trimming took 3 bases from V and 0 from J; bases not matched to a gene: 9. The CDR3 runs 18 residues. Per germline, CDR1 SGDLS and CDR2 YYNGEE. Libraries were prepared by immunoSEQ multiplex PCR; TCRdb keeps only in-frame clonotypes and omits some of them. The sample holds approximately 620,000 clones, more than 95% seen once. J is TRBJ2-5 and V is TRBV9; 12 positions agree with TRBD2. The receptor was derived from a woman between 25 and 40 years old in good health. The specimen was naive CD4+ T cells sorted from blood. The subset denotes: CD45RA+ positively selected. In nucleotides, the CDR3 is TGTGCCAGCAGCGCCAGACTAGCGGGAGTGGCAAACCAAGAGACCCAGTACTTC. As protein: CASSARLAGVANQETQYF.